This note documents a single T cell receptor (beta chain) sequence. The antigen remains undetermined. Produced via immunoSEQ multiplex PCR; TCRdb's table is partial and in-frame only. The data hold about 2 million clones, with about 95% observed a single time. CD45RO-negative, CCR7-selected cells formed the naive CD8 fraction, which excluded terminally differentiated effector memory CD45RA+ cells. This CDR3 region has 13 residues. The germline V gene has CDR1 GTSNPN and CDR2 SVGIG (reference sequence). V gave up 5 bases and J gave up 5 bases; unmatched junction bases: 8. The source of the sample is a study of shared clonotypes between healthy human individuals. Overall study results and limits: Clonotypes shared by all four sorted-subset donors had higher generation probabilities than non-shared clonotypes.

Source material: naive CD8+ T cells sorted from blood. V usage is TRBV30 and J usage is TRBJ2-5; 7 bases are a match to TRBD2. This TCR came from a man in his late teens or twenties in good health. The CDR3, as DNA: TGTGCCTGGGGGGGGGTACATAGGGAGACCCAGTACTTC. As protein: CAWGGVHRETQYF.